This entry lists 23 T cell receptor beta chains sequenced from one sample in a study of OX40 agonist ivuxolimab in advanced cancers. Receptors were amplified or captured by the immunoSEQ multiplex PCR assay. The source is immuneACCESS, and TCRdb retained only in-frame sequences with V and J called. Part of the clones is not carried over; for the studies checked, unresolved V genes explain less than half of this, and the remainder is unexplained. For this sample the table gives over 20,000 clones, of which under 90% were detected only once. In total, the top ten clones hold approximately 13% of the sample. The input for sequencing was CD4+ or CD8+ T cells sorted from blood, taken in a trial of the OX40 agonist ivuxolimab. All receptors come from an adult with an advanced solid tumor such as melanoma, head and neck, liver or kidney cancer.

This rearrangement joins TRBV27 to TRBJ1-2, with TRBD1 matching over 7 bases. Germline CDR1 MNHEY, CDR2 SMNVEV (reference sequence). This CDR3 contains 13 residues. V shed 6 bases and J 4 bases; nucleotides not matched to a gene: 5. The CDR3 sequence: CASSQGVAYGYTF. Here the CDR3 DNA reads TGTGCCAGCAGCCAGGGGGTGGCCTATGGCTACACCTTC.

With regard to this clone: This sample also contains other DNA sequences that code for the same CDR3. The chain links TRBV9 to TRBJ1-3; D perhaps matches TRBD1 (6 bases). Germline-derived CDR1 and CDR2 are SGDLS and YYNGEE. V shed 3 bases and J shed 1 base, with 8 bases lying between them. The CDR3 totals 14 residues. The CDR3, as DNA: TGTGCCAGCAGCGGGAGGGGGTCTGGAAACACCATATATTTT. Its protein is CASSGRGSGNTIYF.

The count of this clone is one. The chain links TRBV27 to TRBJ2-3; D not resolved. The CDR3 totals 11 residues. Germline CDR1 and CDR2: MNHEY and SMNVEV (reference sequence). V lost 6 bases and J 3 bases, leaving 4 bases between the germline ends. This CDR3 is CASRGTDTQYF. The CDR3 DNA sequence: TGTGCCAGCAGGGGGACAGATACGCAGTATTTT.

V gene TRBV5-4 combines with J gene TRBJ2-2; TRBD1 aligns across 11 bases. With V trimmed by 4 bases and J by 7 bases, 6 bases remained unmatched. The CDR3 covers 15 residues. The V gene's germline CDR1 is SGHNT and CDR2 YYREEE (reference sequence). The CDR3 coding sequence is TGTGCCAGCAGCGAGGACAGGGGGCGTCACGGGGAGCTGTTTTTT. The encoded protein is CASSEDRGRHGELFF.

The CDR3 nucleotides read TGTGCCAGCAGTTTGAGGGGGCCTAACACTGAAGCTTTCTTT. It is translated as CASSLRGPNTEAFF. The V and J genes are TRBV27 and TRBJ1-1; TRBD1 matches 7 bases. The junction had 3 bases not matched to a gene; V was cut back by 3 bases and J by 2 bases. The CDR3 is 14 residues long. Per germline, CDR1 MNHEY and CDR2 SMNVEV (reference sequence).

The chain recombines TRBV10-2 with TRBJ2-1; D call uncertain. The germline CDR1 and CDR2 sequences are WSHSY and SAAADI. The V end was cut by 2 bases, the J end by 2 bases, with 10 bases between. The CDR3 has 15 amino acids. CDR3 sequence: CASSEVGSPYNEQFF. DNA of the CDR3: TGCGCCAGCAGTGAGGTCGGGTCCCCCTACAATGAGCAGTTCTTC.

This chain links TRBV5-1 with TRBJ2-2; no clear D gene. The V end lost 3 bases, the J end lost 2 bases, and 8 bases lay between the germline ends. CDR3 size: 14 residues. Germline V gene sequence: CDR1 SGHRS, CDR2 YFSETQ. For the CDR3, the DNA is TGCGCCAGCAGCTCCGGTTTTAACACCGGGGAGCTGTTTTTT. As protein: CASSSGFNTGELFF.

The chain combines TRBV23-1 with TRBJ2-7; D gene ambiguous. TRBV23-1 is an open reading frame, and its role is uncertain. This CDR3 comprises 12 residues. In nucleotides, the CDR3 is TGCGACATAGGCAGCCGGCCCTACGAGCAGTACTTC. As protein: CDIGSRPYEQYF.

The CDR3 sequence is CASSLSAGGYQETQYF. The DNA of the CDR3 is TGTGCCAGCAGTTTATCCGCAGGGGGGTACCAAGAGACCCAGTACTTC. The gene calls are TRBV27 and TRBJ2-5, with D possibly TRBD1 on 7 matching bases. The germline V gene encodes CDR1 MNHEY and CDR2 SMNVEV (reference sequence). The CDR3 loop spans 16 amino acids. V lost 0 bases, J lost 0 bases, and 11 bases lay in between.

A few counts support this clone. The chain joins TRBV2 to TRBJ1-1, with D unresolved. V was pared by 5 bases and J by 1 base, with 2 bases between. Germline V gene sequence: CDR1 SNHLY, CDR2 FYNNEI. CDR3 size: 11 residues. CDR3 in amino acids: CASSTNTEAFF. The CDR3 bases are TGTGCCAGCAGTACGAACACTGAAGCTTTCTTT.

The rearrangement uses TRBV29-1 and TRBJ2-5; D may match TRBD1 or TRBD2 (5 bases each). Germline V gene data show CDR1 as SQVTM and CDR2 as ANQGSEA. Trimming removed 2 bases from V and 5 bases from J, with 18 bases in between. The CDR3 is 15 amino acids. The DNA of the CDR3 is TGCAGCGTTGAAAAAAGGGGTAGCAGGGAGGAGACCCAGTACTTC. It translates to CSVEKRGSREETQYF.

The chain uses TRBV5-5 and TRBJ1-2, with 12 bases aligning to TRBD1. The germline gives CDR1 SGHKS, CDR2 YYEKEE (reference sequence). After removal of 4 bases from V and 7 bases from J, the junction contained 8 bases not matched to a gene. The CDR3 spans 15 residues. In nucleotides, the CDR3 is TGTGCCAGCAGCCCTTGGGACAGGGGGCGCCGTGGCTACACCTTC. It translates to CASSPWDRGRRGYTF.

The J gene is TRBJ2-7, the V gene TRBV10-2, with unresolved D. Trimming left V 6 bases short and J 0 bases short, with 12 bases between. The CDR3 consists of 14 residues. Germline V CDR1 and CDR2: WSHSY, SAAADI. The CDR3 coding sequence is TGCGCCAGCAGGATTAGCAGCTTCTCCTACGAGCAGTACTTC. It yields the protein CASRISSFSYEQYF.

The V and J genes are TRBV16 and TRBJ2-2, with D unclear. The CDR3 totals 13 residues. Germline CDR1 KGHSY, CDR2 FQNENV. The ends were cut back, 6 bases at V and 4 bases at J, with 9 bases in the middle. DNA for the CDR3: TGTGCCAGCAGTCCTCGAGGCACCGGGGAGCTGTTTTTT. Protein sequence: CASSPRGTGELFF.

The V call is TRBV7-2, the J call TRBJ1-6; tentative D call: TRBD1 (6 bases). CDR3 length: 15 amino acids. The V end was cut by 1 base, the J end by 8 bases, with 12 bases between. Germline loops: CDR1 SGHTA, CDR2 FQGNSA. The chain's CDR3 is CASSLVTGPYSPLHF. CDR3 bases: TGTGCCAGCAGCTTAGTGACAGGCCCATATTCACCCCTCCACTTT.

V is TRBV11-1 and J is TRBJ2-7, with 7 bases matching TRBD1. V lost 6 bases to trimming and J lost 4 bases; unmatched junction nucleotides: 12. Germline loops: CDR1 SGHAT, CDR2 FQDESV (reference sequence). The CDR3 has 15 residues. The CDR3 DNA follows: TGTGCCAGCAGTTCCCCCGGGACAGCCCTGTACGAGCAGTACTTC. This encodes CASSSPGTALYEQYF.

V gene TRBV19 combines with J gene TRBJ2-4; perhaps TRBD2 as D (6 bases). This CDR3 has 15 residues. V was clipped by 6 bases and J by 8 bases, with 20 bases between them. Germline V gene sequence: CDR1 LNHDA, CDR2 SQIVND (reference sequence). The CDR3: CASSSTSGTRDIQYF. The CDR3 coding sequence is TGTGCCAGTAGCTCTACGTCCGGGACTCGGGACATTCAGTACTTC.

The CDR3 spells CATLMGGNQPQHF. In nucleotides, the CDR3 is TGTGCCACTCTAATGGGGGGCAATCAGCCCCAGCATTTT. The chain is built from TRBV19 and TRBJ1-5; D is possibly TRBD1 (5 bases). Trimming pared 10 bases from V and 2 bases from J, leaving 12 bases between. Germline CDR1 is LNHDA and CDR2 is SQIVND (reference sequence). The length of the CDR3 is 13 residues.

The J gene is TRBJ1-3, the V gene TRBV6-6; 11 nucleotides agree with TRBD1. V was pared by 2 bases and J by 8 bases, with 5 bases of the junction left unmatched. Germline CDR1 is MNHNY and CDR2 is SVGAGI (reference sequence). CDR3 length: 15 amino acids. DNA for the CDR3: TGTGCCAGCAGTTACGTGGGGACAGGGGGGGACACCATATATTTT. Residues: CASSYVGTGGDTIYF.

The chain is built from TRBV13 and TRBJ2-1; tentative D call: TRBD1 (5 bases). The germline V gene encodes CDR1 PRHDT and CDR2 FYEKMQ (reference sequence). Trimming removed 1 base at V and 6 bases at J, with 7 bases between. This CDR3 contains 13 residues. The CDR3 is CASSLDQGNEQFF. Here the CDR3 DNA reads TGTGCCAGCAGCTTAGACCAGGGCAATGAGCAGTTCTTC.

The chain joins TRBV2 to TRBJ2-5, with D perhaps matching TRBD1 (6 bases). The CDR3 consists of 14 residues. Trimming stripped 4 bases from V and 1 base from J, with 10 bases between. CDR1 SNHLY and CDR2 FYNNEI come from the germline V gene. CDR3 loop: CASSGVDSQETQYF. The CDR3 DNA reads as TGTGCCAGCAGTGGCGTGGACAGCCAAGAGACCCAGTACTTC.

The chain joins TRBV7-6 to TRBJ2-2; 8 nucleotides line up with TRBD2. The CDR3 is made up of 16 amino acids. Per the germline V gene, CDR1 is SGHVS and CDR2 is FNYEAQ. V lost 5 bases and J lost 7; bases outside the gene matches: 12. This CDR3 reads CASSLPSGGQRGELFF. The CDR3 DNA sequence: TGTGCCAGCAGCCTCCCATCGGGGGGGCAGCGCGGGGAGCTGTTTTTT.

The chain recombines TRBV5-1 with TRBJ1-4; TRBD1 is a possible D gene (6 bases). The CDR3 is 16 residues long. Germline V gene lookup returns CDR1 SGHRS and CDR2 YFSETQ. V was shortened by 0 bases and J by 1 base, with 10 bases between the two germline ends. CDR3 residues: CASSLAQGVTNEKLFF. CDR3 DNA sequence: TGCGCCAGCAGCTTGGCACAGGGAGTAACTAATGAAAAACTGTTTTTT.